The rows below give T cell receptor beta chains drawn from one sample of a study of shared clonotypes between healthy human individuals. The data were produced by immunoSEQ multiplex PCR, yet TCRdb's version contains in-frame clones alone and is incomplete. The sample carries about 1,800,000 clones, about 94% recorded once. The sample was naive CD8+ T cells sorted from blood. The receptors originated from a man aged 18 to 29 in good health. The CDR3 runs from the conserved cysteine through the conserved F or W. The D gene is left open where the match is weak. Clone size is shown for a subset of rows, as once, few, many or a class of expanded clone.

>TRBJ2-7|-|TRBV6-6|14|-
CASNPWEETYEQYF
TGTGCCAGCAATCCTTGGGAGGAAACCTACGAGCAGTACTTC
>TRBJ2-1|-|TRBV7-8|15|-
CASSSHRELYNEQFF
TGTGCCAGCAGCTCACACAGGGAGCTTTACAATGAGCAGTTCTTC
>TRBJ2-7|-|TRBV7-2|15|TRBD1
CASSDSGTGVYEQYF
TGTGCCAGCAGCGATTCCGGGACAGGGGTTTACGAGCAGTACTTC
>TRBJ2-2|-|TRBV5-1|16|-
CASSTAGAGDIGELFF
TGCGCCAGCAGCACGGCGGGGGCAGGGGATATAGGGGAGCTGTTTTTT
>TRBJ2-7|-|TRBV9|16|TRBD2
CASSVGPSGSFYEQYF
TGTGCCAGCAGCGTAGGACCTAGCGGGAGCTTCTACGAGCAGTACTTC
>TRBJ2-7|-|TRBV19|13|TRBD2
CATSPAGPYEQYF
TGTGCCACATCTCCAGCGGGGCCCTACGAGCAGTACTTC
>TRBJ2-7|once|TRBV4-3|15|-
CASSHEAELSYEQYF
TGCGCCAGCAGCCATGAGGCGGAACTCTCCTACGAGCAGTACTTC
>TRBJ2-7|once|TRBV4-1|17|TRBD2
CASSQEYLAGGSYEQYF
TGCGCCAGCAGCCAAGAATATTTAGCGGGGGGTTCCTACGAGCAGTACTTC
>TRBJ1-5|-|TRBV6-5|13|-
CASSPLGNQPQHF
TGTGCCAGCAGTCCCCTCGGCAATCAGCCCCAGCATTTT
>TRBJ2-5|-|TRBV5-1|16|TRBD2
CASSLGVESGGETQYF
TGCGCCAGCAGCTTGGGAGTAGAGTCGGGAGGGGAGACCCAGTACTTC
>TRBJ2-2|-|TRBV2|13|-
CASYNAYTGELFF
TGTGCCAGCTACAATGCGTACACCGGGGAGCTGTTTTTT
>TRBJ1-1|-|TRBV27|14|-
CASSFVEIDTEAFF
TGTGCCAGCAGTTTCGTGGAGATCGACACTGAAGCTTTCTTT
>TRBJ2-2|-|TRBV30|12|-
CAWSVTNGELFF
TGTGCCTGGAGTGTGACAAACGGGGAGCTGTTTTTT
>TRBJ2-3|-|TRBV5-1|16|TRBD1
CASSPYGQGLTDTQYF
TGCGCCAGCAGCCCCTATGGACAGGGGTTGACAGATACGCAGTATTTT
>TRBJ1-1|-|TRBV7-9|12|-
CASSPTGREAFF
TGTGCCAGCAGCCCTACAGGGCGGGAAGCTTTCTTT
>TRBJ1-4|once|TRBV2|12|-
CASSKTREKLFF
TGTGCCAGCAGTAAAACAAGGGAAAAACTGTTTTTT
>TRBJ2-7|-|TRBV19|12|TRBD2
CASPSTGGEQYF
TGTGCCAGCCCTTCGACGGGGGGCGAGCAGTACTTC
>TRBJ2-1|-|TRBV11-2|15|-
CASSLVVGADNEQFF
TGTGCCAGCAGCTTAGTGGTGGGGGCGGACAATGAGCAGTTCTTC
>TRBJ1-1|once|TRBV7-9|15|-
CASSPPPSNTTEAFF
TGTGCCAGCAGCCCACCACCCTCAAATACAACTGAAGCTTTCTTT
>TRBJ2-7|once|TRBV27|14|TRBD2
CASRSHPGLNEQYF
TGTGCCAGCAGATCTCATCCGGGACTAAACGAGCAGTACTTC
>TRBJ2-7|-|TRBV5-3|16|-
CARSPAPAQRAYEQYF
TGTGCCAGAAGCCCGGCCCCCGCGCAAAGGGCCTACGAGCAGTACTTC
>TRBJ1-1|-|TRBV4-1|14|TRBD1
CASSQGTGVTEAFF
TGCGCCAGCAGCCAAGGGACAGGGGTGACTGAAGCTTTCTTT
>TRBJ2-2|-|TRBV7-8|16|TRBD2
CASSLIVAGVDGELFF
TGTGCCAGCAGCTTAATTGTGGCGGGAGTGGATGGGGAGCTGTTTTTT
>TRBJ2-7|-|TRBV13|14|-
CASSLVGNHYEQYF
TGTGCCAGCAGCTTAGTAGGGAACCACTACGAGCAGTACTTC
>TRBJ2-7|-|TRBV2|15|TRBD2
CASRTPGLAAYEQYF
TGTGCCAGCAGGACGCCGGGACTAGCGGCCTACGAGCAGTACTTC
>TRBJ2-7|-|TRBV6-5|13|-
CASRPGQSYEQYF
TGTGCCAGCCGGCCGGGACAATCCTACGAGCAGTACTTC
>TRBJ2-1|-|TRBV5-1|12|-
CASSQRGNEQFF
TGCGCCAGCAGTCAAAGGGGAAATGAGCAGTTCTTC
>TRBJ2-1|-|TRBV7-8|19|TRBD2
CASSFNTGTSGRSYNEQFF
TGTGCCAGCAGCTTTAACACCGGGACTAGCGGGCGGTCCTACAATGAGCAGTTCTTC
>TRBJ2-7|-|TRBV6-1|16|TRBD2
CASSEGLAGGTYEQYF
TGTGCCAGCAGTGAAGGACTAGCGGGAGGGACCTACGAGCAGTACTTC
>TRBJ1-1|-|TRBV28|14|-
CASSEQGLNTEAFF
TGTGCCAGCAGCGAACAGGGCCTAAACACTGAAGCTTTCTTT
>TRBJ2-6|-|TRBV5-1|19|TRBD1
CASSLEAGGLSSGANVLTF
TGCGCCAGCAGCTTGGAGGCAGGGGGCTTGAGCTCTGGGGCCAACGTCCTGACTTTC
>TRBJ1-1|-|TRBV10-2|17|TRBD1
CASSPSPGQGINTEAFF
TGCGCCAGCAGTCCCTCTCCGGGACAGGGGATCAACACTGAAGCTTTCTTT
>TRBJ2-7|-|TRBV6-1|14|-
CASGQGQNFYEQYF
TGTGCCAGCGGGCAGGGCCAAAACTTTTACGAGCAGTACTTC
>TRBJ1-5|-|TRBV29-1|12|-
CSVEEENQPQHF
TGCAGCGTTGAGGAAGAAAATCAGCCCCAGCATTTT
>TRBJ2-7|-|TRBV18|16|-
CASSPGFEGDSYEQYF
TGTGCCAGCTCCCCTGGTTTCGAGGGGGACTCCTACGAGCAGTACTTC
>TRBJ1-1|-|TRBV2|14|TRBD1
CASSEDRMNTEAFF
TGTGCCAGCTCGGAGGACAGGATGAACACTGAAGCTTTCTTT
>TRBJ2-2|-|TRBV7-3|15|-
CASSLTGGNTGELFF
TGTGCCAGCAGCTTAACAGGGGGGAACACCGGGGAGCTGTTTTTT
>TRBJ2-3|-|TRBV7-9|17|TRBD1
CASSGRQGEKASDTQYF
TGTGCCAGCAGCGGACGACAGGGGGAGAAGGCATCAGATACGCAGTATTTT
>TRBJ2-1|-|TRBV13|15|-
CASSTASFGYNEQFF
TGTGCCAGCAGCACCGCCTCGTTTGGCTACAATGAGCAGTTCTTC
>TRBJ2-3|-|TRBV7-3|16|TRBD1
CASSPGTDSSTDTQYF
TGTGCCAGCAGCCCCGGGACAGACTCAAGCACAGATACGCAGTATTTT
>TRBJ2-1|once|TRBV7-3|15|TRBD2
CASSLGTSGGNEQFF
TGTGCCAGCAGCTTGGGGACTAGCGGGGGAAATGAGCAGTTCTTC
>TRBJ2-7|-|TRBV7-6|14|TRBD1
CASSPGTGSYEQYF
TGTGCCAGCAGCCCCGGGACAGGAAGCTACGAGCAGTACTTC
>TRBJ2-7|-|TRBV27|16|TRBD1
CASSIQGTAVSYEQYF
TGTGCCAGCAGTATACAGGGGACAGCGGTATCCTACGAGCAGTACTTC
>TRBJ2-7|-|TRBV15|13|-
CATSRRGFNEQYF
TGTGCCACCAGCAGAAGGGGCTTCAACGAGCAGTACTTC
>TRBJ2-7|-|TRBV28|13|-
CASSLVLGREQYF
TGTGCCAGCAGTTTGGTCTTGGGACGGGAGCAGTACTTC
>TRBJ2-1|-|TRBV14|15|TRBD1
CASSHDGTGNNEQFF
TGTGCCAGCAGCCATGACGGGACAGGGAACAATGAGCAGTTCTTC
>TRBJ1-1|-|TRBV30|14|-
CAWRLTGKDTEAFF
TGTGCCTGGAGATTGACAGGAAAAGACACTGAAGCTTTCTTT
>TRBJ2-7|-|TRBV7-9|16|TRBD2
CASSLDTSGFSYEQYF
TGTGCCAGCAGCTTAGACACTAGCGGGTTCTCCTACGAGCAGTACTTC
>TRBJ2-5|-|TRBV6-1|15|TRBD2
CASSDVISGGETQYF
TGTGCCAGCAGTGACGTGATCTCGGGAGGAGAGACCCAGTACTTC
>TRBJ1-2|-|TRBV6-1|12|-
CASSEQSYGYTF
TGTGCCAGCAGTGAGCAGAGCTATGGCTACACCTTC
>TRBJ2-5|-|TRBV25-1|16|TRBD1
CASSGGQGLIRETQYF
TGTGCCAGCAGTGGGGGACAGGGGCTCATACGAGAGACCCAGTACTTC
>TRBJ2-1|-|TRBV5-6|13|-
CASRGDRPNEQFF
TGTGCCAGCAGGGGAGACAGACCCAATGAGCAGTTCTTC
>TRBJ2-3|once|TRBV30|11|-
CAWNPADTQYF
TGTGCCTGGAATCCGGCAGATACGCAGTATTTT
>TRBJ2-5|-|TRBV6-6|14|-
CASTLWGLGETQYF
TGTGCCAGCACCCTGTGGGGCCTCGGAGAGACCCAGTACTTC
>TRBJ2-3|-|TRBV4-1|17|-
CASSQVSEGPYTDTQYF
TGCGCCAGCAGCCAAGTATCTGAGGGGCCGTACACAGATACGCAGTATTTT